This T cell receptor beta chain was retrieved from a study of CD8+ T cells in alopecia areata. The CDR3 extends over 12 amino acids. Germline-derived CDR1 and CDR2 are SQVTM and ANQGSEA. Between the trimmed V and J ends, which lost 5 bases and 10 bases, there was a span of 12 bases. Treatment defined: oral pan-JAK inhibitor, 5-10 mg twice daily. cDNA prepared by RNA extraction and subsequent reverse transcription served as the template for sequencing. Produced via immunoSEQ multiplex PCR; TCRdb's table is partial and in-frame only. The sample consists of about 74,000 clones, approximately 28% of them appearing once.

This sequence originates from a human donor with alopecia areata. This chain connects TRBV29-1 to TRBJ1-6, with a weak D call TRBD1 (5 bases). Material: CD8+ T cells sorted from blood, obtained at week 4, from a patient treated with tofacitinib. The DNA for the CDR3 is TGCAGCGTTTCCTCCGGGACCTCACCCCTCCACTTT. This codes for CSVSSGTSPLHF.